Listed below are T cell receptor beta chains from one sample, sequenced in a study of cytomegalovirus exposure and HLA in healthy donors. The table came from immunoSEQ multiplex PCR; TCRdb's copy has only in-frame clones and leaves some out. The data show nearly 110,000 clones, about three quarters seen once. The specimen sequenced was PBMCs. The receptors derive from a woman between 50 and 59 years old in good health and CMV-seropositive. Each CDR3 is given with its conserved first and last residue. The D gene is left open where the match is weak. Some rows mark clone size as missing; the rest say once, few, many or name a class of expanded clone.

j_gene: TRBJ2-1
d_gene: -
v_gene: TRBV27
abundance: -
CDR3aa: CASSYNLDYNEQFF
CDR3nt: TGTGCCAGCAGTTATAACTTAGATTACAATGAGCAGTTCTTC

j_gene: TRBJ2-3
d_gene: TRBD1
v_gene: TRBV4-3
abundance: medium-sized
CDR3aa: CASSQDGTGTDTQYF
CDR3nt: TGCGCCAGCAGCCAAGATGGGACAGGGACAGATACGCAGTATTTT

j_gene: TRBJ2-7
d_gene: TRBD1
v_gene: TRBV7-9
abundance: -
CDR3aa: CSSSHTGGPIGEQYF
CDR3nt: TGTTCCAGCAGCCACACAGGGGGTCCCATTGGCGAGCAGTACTTC

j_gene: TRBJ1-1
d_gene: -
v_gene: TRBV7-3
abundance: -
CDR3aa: CASSLRGASGGRTEAFF
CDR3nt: TGTGCCAGCAGCTTAAGGGGCGCGAGCGGGGGGAGAACTGAAGCTTTCTTT

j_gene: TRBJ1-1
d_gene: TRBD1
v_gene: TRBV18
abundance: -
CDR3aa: CASSPPGTGMTEAFF
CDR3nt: TGTGCCAGCTCACCGCCCGGGACAGGGATGACTGAAGCTTTCTTT

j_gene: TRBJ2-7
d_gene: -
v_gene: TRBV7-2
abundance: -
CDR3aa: CASSLGSTPYEQYF
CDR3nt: TGTGCCAGCAGCTTAGGCAGTACCCCCTACGAGCAGTACTTC

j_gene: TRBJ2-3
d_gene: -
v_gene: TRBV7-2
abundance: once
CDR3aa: CASSLVRRGDTDTQYF
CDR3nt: TGTGCCAGCAGCTTAGTCAGGCGGGGCGATACAGATACGCAGTATTTT

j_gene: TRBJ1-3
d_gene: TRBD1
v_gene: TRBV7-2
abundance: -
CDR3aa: CASSLGRTGRTGNTIYF
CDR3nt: TGTGCCAGCAGCTTAGGGAGGACAGGGCGGACTGGAAACACCATATATTTT

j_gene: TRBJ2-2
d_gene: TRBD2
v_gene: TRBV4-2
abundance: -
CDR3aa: CASSHQTPGLANTGELFF
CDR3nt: TGTGCCAGCAGCCACCAAACCCCGGGACTAGCGAACACCGGGGAGCTGTTTTTT

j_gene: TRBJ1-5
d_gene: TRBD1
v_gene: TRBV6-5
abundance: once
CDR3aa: CASSSRTGFRYQPQHF
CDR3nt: TGTGCCAGCAGTTCACGGACAGGTTTCAGGTATCAGCCCCAGCATTTT

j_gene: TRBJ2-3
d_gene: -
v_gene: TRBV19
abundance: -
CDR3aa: CASRLGMSTDTQYF
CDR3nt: TGTGCCAGCCGACTAGGGATGAGCACAGATACGCAGTATTTT

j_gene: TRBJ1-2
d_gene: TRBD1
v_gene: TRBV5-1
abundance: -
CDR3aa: CASSLAPDRLYGYTF
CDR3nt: TGCGCCAGCAGCTTGGCTCCGGACAGGCTCTATGGCTACACCTTC

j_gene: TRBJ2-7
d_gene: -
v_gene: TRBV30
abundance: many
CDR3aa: CAWGRETYEQYF
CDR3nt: TGTGCCTGGGGGCGCGAAACCTACGAGCAGTACTTC

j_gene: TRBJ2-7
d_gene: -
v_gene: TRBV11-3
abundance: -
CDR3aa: CASSRANSYEQYF
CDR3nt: TGTGCCAGCAGCCGAGCAAACTCCTACGAGCAGTACTTC

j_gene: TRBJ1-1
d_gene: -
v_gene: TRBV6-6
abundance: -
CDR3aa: CASNSVMNTEAFF
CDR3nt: TGTGCCAGCAATTCGGTAATGAACACTGAAGCTTTCTTT

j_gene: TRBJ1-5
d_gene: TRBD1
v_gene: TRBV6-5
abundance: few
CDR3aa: CASSYAGQGNQPQHF
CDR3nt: TGTGCCAGCAGTTACGCGGGACAGGGTAATCAGCCCCAGCATTTT

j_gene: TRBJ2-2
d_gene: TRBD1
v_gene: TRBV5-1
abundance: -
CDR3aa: CASSPTSRGQRELFF
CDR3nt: TGCGCCAGCAGCCCTACGAGCAGGGGGCAGAGGGAGCTGTTTTTT

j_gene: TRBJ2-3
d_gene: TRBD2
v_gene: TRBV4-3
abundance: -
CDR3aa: CASSQYPGLAGATTDTQYF
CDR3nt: TGCGCCAGCAGCCAGTACCCGGGACTAGCGGGGGCCACCACAGATACGCAGTATTTT

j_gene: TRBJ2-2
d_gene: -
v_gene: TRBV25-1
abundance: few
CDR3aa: CASSDPAGENTGELFF
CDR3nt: TGTGCCAGCAGTGACCCCGCGGGCGAAAACACCGGGGAGCTGTTTTTT

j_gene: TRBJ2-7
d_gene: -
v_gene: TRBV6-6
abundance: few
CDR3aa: CASKGGSRSYEQYF
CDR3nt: TGTGCCAGCAAAGGAGGGAGCCGATCCTACGAGCAGTACTTC

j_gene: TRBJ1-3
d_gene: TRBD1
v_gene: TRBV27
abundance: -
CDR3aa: CASRYTGTGGNTIYF
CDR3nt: TGTGCCAGCAGATACACCGGGACAGGGGGAAACACCATATATTTT

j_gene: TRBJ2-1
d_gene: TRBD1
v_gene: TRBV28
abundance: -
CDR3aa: CASSLRPVGGRDEQFF
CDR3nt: TGTGCCAGCAGTTTACGACCGGTAGGGGGCCGGGATGAGCAGTTCTTC

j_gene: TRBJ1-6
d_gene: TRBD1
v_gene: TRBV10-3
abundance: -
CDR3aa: CAISETTGSPVKLHF
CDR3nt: TGTGCCATCAGTGAAACGACAGGGTCCCCAGTAAAACTCCACTTT

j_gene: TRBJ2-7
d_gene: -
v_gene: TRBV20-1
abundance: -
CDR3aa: CSAATSPEQYF
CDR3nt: TGCAGTGCAGCCACTAGCCCCGAGCAGTACTTC

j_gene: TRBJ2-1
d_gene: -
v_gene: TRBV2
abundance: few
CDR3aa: CASSPGHYNEQFF
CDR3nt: TGTGCCAGCTCTCCGGGACACTACAATGAGCAGTTCTTC